In its sample, the clone carrying this TCR beta chain was seen many times. An end of the junction does not agree with germline; a read error may underlie this. The data stem from a study of response to subunit inactivated influenza vaccine. TCRdb ran MiXCR on the RT-PCR reads and lists one entry per CDR3 protein. The table has 250,000 to 350,000 distinct CDR3 sequences, about 20% seen once; the top ten hold over 9%. CDR1 is SEHNR, CDR2 FQNEAQ, per germline (reference sequence). This CDR3 has 12 amino acids. The TCR comes from a man aged 45 to 70 who received an inactivated influenza vaccine. Sequencing was performed on PBMCs from blood, taken 21 months after vaccination. The chain carries TRBV7-9 and TRBJ2-7; a possible D gene is TRBD2 (5 bases). The CDR3 reads CASSLGDYEQYF. CDR3 nucleotides: TGCGCCAGCAGCTTGGGAGACTACGAGCAGTACTTC.